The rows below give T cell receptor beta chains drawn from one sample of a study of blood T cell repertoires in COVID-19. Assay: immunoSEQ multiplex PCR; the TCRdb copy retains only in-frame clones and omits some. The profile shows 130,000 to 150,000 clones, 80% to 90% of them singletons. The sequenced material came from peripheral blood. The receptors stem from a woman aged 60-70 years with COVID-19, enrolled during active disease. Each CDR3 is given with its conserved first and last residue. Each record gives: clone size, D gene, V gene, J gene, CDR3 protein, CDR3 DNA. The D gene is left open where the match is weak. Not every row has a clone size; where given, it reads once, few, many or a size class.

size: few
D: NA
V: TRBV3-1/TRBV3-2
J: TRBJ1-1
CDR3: CASSPEAMNTEAFF
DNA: TGTGCCAGCAGCCCTGAGGCCATGAACACTGAAGCTTTCTTT

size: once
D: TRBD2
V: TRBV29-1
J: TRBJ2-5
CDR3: CSVGSSGGAETQYF
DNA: TGCAGCGTTGGATCTAGCGGGGGGGCGGAGACCCAGTACTTC

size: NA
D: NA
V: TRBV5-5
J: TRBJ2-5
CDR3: CASSLRETQYF
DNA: TGTGCCAGCAGCCTTCGGGAGACCCAGTACTTC

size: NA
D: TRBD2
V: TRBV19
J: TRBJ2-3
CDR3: CASSNHGTSGGNTQYF
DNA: TGTGCCAGTAGTAACCACGGGACTAGCGGGGGAAATACGCAGTATTTT

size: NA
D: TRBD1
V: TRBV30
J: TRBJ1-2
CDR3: CACTGDFYGYTF
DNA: TGTGCCTGTACAGGGGATTTCTATGGCTACACCTTC

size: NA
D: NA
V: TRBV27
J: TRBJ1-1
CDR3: CASSYVLGAGTEAFF
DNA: TGTGCCAGCAGTTACGTCCTAGGTGCCGGGACTGAAGCTTTCTTT

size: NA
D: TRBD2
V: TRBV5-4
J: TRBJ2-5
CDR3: CAWATSGPIYQETQYF
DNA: TGTGCCTGGGCGACTAGCGGACCTATTTACCAAGAGACCCAGTACTTC

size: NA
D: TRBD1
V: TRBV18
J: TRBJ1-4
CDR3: CASSQAGQGASGEKLFF
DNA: TGTGCCAGCTCACAGGCGGGACAGGGGGCGTCGGGAGAAAAACTGTTTTTT

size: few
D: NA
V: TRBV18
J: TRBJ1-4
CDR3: CASSSTETDRVAEKLFF
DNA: TGTGCCAGCTCATCAACCGAAACAGACAGAGTTGCTGAAAAACTGTTTTTT

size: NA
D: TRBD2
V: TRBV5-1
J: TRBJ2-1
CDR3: CASSLVSGEYNEQFF
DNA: TGCGCCAGCAGCTTGGTTAGCGGGGAGTACAATGAGCAGTTCTTC

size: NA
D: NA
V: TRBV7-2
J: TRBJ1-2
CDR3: CASSIMGGRTNGYTF
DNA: TGTGCCAGCAGCATCATGGGGGGGCGCACCAATGGCTACACCTTC

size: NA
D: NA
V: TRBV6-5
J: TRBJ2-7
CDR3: CASSYSRGSYEQYF
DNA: TGTGCCAGCAGTTACTCGCGGGGATCCTACGAGCAGTACTTC

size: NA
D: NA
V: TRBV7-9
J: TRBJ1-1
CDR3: CASSLVVGGVNTEAFF
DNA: TGTGCCAGCAGCTTAGTGGTCGGGGGTGTGAACACTGAAGCTTTCTTT

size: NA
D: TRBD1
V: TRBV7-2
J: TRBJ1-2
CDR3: CASSPTGGVYGYTF
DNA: TGTGCCAGCAGCCCCACAGGGGGTGTCTATGGCTACACCTTC

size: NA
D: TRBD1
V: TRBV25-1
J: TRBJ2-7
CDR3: CASSDPALTGGYEQYF
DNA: TGTGCCAGCAGTGATCCGGCCCTGACAGGGGGATACGAGCAGTACTTC

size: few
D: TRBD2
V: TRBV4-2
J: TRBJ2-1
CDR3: CASSQDGSSGSSYNEQFF
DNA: TGTGCCAGCAGCCAAGACGGGTCTAGCGGGAGCTCCTACAATGAGCAGTTCTTC

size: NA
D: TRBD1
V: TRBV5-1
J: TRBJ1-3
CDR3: CASSSNPRGRSGNTIYF
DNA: TGCGCCAGCAGTTCCAACCCCAGGGGGCGCTCTGGAAACACCATATATTTT

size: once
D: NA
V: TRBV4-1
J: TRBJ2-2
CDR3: CASSQVTQEIMNTGELFF
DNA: TGCGCCAGCAGCCAAGTTACACAGGAGATCATGAACACCGGGGAGCTGTTTTTT

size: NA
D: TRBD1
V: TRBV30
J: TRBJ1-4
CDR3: CAWSVRGTGIVRLFF
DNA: TGTGCCTGGAGTGTACGGGGGACAGGGATAGTTAGACTGTTTTTT

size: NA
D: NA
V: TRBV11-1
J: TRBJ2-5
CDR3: CASSVQGKETQYF
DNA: TGTGCCAGCAGCGTACAGGGTAAAGAGACCCAGTACTTC

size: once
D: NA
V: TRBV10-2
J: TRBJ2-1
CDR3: CASSESRGQSLYNEQFF
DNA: TGCGCCAGCAGTGAGTCGCGAGGACAAAGCCTCTACAATGAGCAGTTCTTC

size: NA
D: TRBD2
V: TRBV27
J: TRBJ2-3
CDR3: CASSLSPVAGGGDTQYF
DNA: TGTGCCAGCAGTTTATCCCCCGTAGCGGGGGGTGGGGATACGCAGTATTTT

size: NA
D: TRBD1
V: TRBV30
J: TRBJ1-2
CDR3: CAWSAGQGYGYTF
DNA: TGTGCCTGGAGTGCCGGACAGGGCTATGGCTACACCTTC

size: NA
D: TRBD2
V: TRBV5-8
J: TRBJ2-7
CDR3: CASSLAVLAGTSYEQYF
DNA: TGTGCCAGCAGCTTGGCGGTGCTAGCGGGGACCTCCTACGAGCAGTACTTC

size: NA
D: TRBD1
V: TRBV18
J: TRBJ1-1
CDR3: CASSPSNRGLYTEAFF
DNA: TGTGCCAGCTCACCGAGTAACAGGGGGCTTTACACTGAAGCTTTCTTT

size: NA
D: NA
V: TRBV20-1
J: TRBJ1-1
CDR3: CSASPSGGRGAFF
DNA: TGCAGTGCTAGTCCTTCGGGTGGGAGGGGGGCTTTCTTT

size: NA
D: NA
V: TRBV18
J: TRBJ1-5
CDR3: CASSPGGASNQPQHF
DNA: TGTGCCAGCTCACCAGGGGGGGCGAGCAATCAGCCCCAGCATTTT

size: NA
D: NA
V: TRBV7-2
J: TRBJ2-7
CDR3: CASSLVGGRGQLYEQYF
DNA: TGTGCCAGCAGCTTAGTGGGAGGTAGGGGACAGCTCTACGAGCAGTACTTC

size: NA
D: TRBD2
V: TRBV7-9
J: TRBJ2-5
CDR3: CASSLASGGAKTQYF
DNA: TGTGCCAGCAGCTTAGCTAGCGGGGGGGCGAAGACCCAGTACTTC

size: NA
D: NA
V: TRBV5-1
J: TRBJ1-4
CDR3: CASSARMGGTTNEKLFF
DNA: TGCGCCAGCAGCGCCCGGATGGGGGGAACAACTAATGAAAAACTGTTTTTT

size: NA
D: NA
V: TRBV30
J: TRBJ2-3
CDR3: CAWEASDTQYF
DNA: TGTGCCTGGGAAGCGTCAGATACGCAGTATTTT

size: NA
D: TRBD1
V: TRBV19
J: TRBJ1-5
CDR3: CASSPTGGNQPQHF
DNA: TGTGCCAGTAGTCCTACAGGGGGCAATCAGCCCCAGCATTTT